Listed below are T cell receptor beta chains from one sample, sequenced in a study of neoadjuvant nivolumab and ipilimumab in lung cancer. Produced via immunoSEQ multiplex PCR; TCRdb's table is partial and in-frame only. Of around 2,000 clones in the sample, 75% to 90% were seen once. Sequenced here: adjacent normal lung tissue, sampled after neoadjuvant nivolumab, alone or with ipilimumab, at or shortly before surgery. The receptors derive from an adult with non-small cell lung cancer. The conserved cysteine and the conserved F or W are not part of the CDR3 here. The order of the fields is J gene, V gene, D gene, CDR3 protein. D genes are given only for firm matches.

j_call: TRBJ2-5
v_call: TRBV6-1
d_call: TRBD1
cdr3_aa: ASRPGQVGETQY

j_call: TRBJ2-7
v_call: TRBV5-6
d_call: TRBD2
cdr3_aa: ASNFRAGGPPYEQY

j_call: TRBJ2-1
v_call: TRBV11-2
d_call: TRBD2
cdr3_aa: ASSLRLAGGSYNEQF

j_call: TRBJ2-3
v_call: TRBV9
d_call: TRBD2
cdr3_aa: ASSVGTSGSFGDTQY

j_call: TRBJ2-1
v_call: TRBV5-1
d_call: TRBD1
cdr3_aa: ASSGRTGDEQF

j_call: TRBJ2-1
v_call: TRBV4-3
d_call: -
cdr3_aa: ASSQRTELYNEQF

j_call: TRBJ1-1
v_call: TRBV7-3
d_call: -
cdr3_aa: ASSFGANTEAF

j_call: TRBJ2-3
v_call: TRBV5-1
d_call: TRBD2
cdr3_aa: ASSPSGSTDTQY

j_call: TRBJ2-3
v_call: TRBV18
d_call: -
cdr3_aa: ASSPPGRTTDTQY

j_call: TRBJ2-7
v_call: TRBV11-2
d_call: -
cdr3_aa: ASSSSWNEQY

j_call: TRBJ1-2
v_call: TRBV5-1
d_call: -
cdr3_aa: ASSSKPGREYGYT

j_call: TRBJ1-1
v_call: TRBV5-1
d_call: -
cdr3_aa: ASSLGGMNTEAF

j_call: TRBJ1-2
v_call: TRBV6-1
d_call: -
cdr3_aa: ASSPSDGYGYT

j_call: TRBJ1-2
v_call: TRBV7-2
d_call: -
cdr3_aa: ASSPQGGLDGYT

j_call: TRBJ1-5
v_call: TRBV19
d_call: TRBD1
cdr3_aa: ASSRTGGAGQPQH

j_call: TRBJ2-4
v_call: TRBV5-1
d_call: -
cdr3_aa: ASSAGDKNIQY

j_call: TRBJ2-5
v_call: TRBV28
d_call: -
cdr3_aa: ASSLGERPTQY

j_call: TRBJ2-3
v_call: TRBV18
d_call: TRBD2
cdr3_aa: ASSPRAGLTDTQY

j_call: TRBJ1-5
v_call: TRBV30
d_call: -
cdr3_aa: AWSVGRSSSQPQH

j_call: TRBJ1-2
v_call: TRBV19
d_call: -
cdr3_aa: ASSLSLGYGYT

j_call: TRBJ1-5
v_call: TRBV7-2
d_call: -
cdr3_aa: ASSLGVRENQPQH

j_call: TRBJ1-2
v_call: TRBV18
d_call: -
cdr3_aa: ASSPGWGYT

j_call: TRBJ1-3
v_call: TRBV30
d_call: -
cdr3_aa: AWSGLVFSGNTIY

j_call: TRBJ2-2
v_call: TRBV7-3
d_call: TRBD2
cdr3_aa: ASSFLISGTSGTGELF

j_call: TRBJ1-5
v_call: TRBV11-1
d_call: -
cdr3_aa: ASSLRGPRGNQPQH

j_call: TRBJ2-3
v_call: TRBV5-1
d_call: TRBD2
cdr3_aa: ASSPGLAVSHTDTQY

j_call: TRBJ1-5
v_call: TRBV7-9
d_call: -
cdr3_aa: ASSLGIQPQH

j_call: TRBJ2-2
v_call: TRBV30
d_call: -
cdr3_aa: AWSVGRSGELF

j_call: TRBJ2-4
v_call: TRBV5-4
d_call: TRBD1
cdr3_aa: ASSRGQGPSVTKNIQY

j_call: TRBJ1-1
v_call: TRBV18
d_call: TRBD1
cdr3_aa: ASSPTGVNTEAF

j_call: TRBJ2-3
v_call: TRBV5-1
d_call: -
cdr3_aa: ASSLGGTDTQY

j_call: TRBJ1-1
v_call: TRBV28
d_call: -
cdr3_aa: ASSPSIGSRTEAF

j_call: TRBJ2-7
v_call: TRBV6-1
d_call: -
cdr3_aa: ATNRSPEYEQY

j_call: TRBJ2-7
v_call: TRBV11-2
d_call: -
cdr3_aa: ASSLGQGGQNEQY

j_call: TRBJ2-2
v_call: TRBV4-2
d_call: -
cdr3_aa: ASSQAGTQGPNTGELF

j_call: TRBJ2-1
v_call: TRBV4-1
d_call: -
cdr3_aa: ASSQELEPTYGEQF

j_call: TRBJ2-6
v_call: TRBV25-1
d_call: -
cdr3_aa: ASSISQTGANVLT

j_call: TRBJ2-7
v_call: TRBV19
d_call: TRBD2
cdr3_aa: ASSIRGGITYEQY

j_call: TRBJ2-7
v_call: TRBV5-7
d_call: TRBD2
cdr3_aa: ASSFKAGKTYEQY

j_call: TRBJ2-1
v_call: TRBV6-1
d_call: TRBD1
cdr3_aa: ASSAGTGGYNEQF

j_call: TRBJ2-7
v_call: TRBV7-2
d_call: -
cdr3_aa: ASSLGGGLYEQY

j_call: TRBJ2-7
v_call: TRBV18
d_call: -
cdr3_aa: ASSQGIEYEQY

j_call: TRBJ2-5
v_call: TRBV2
d_call: TRBD1
cdr3_aa: ASGTGGFSGGLGETQY

j_call: TRBJ2-1
v_call: TRBV18
d_call: TRBD2
cdr3_aa: ASSPPAGGQGNEQF

j_call: TRBJ1-1
v_call: TRBV10-1
d_call: -
cdr3_aa: ASSEAGQLEAF

j_call: TRBJ2-7
v_call: TRBV11-2
d_call: -
cdr3_aa: ASSITPYEQY

j_call: TRBJ2-7
v_call: TRBV13
d_call: TRBD2
cdr3_aa: ASSVGLAGVAPWD

j_call: TRBJ2-2
v_call: TRBV29-1
d_call: -
cdr3_aa: SVGGRESTGELF

j_call: TRBJ1-1
v_call: TRBV5-1
d_call: -
cdr3_aa: ASSLGFPGGAF